A single sample gave rise to the 4 T cell receptor beta chains below, sequenced in a study of blood T cells in healthy people across ages. The use of a sample-barcoded 5' primer and a J-beta primer mix characterized a second PCR of 7 to 11 cycles. MiXCR, applied by TCRdb to the 5' RACE reads, yields one record per CDR3 protein. The sample shows about 1,400,000 distinct CDR3 sequences, approximately 40% of them seen only once. Sequencing was carried out using blood. Receptors originate from a woman younger than 30 in good health.

This rearrangement joins TRBV11-2 to TRBJ2-1; D perhaps matches TRBD2 (6 bases). This CDR3 spans 14 amino acids. V was trimmed by 5 bases and J by 8 bases, leaving 16 bases between them. Germline values: CDR1 SGHAT, CDR2 FQNNGV. The chain's CDR3 is CASSDTGTFDEQFF. For the CDR3, the DNA is TGTGCCAGCAGCGACACCGGGACTTTTGATGAGCAGTTCTTC.

This clonotype was observed a handful of times. V gene TRBV7-2 combines with J gene TRBJ2-1; tentatively, D is TRBD1 (6 bases). V was shortened by 1 base and J by 7 bases, with 14 bases between the two germline ends. CDR1 is SGHTA, CDR2 FQGNSA, per germline. This CDR3 region has 15 residues. The CDR3 bases are TGTGCCAGCAGCTTAGGAGGGCAGGGGCTTAATGAGCAGTTCTTC. This encodes CASSLGGQGLNEQFF.

This sequence joins TRBV20-1 and TRBJ2-7; a weak D match, TRBD2 (6 bases). Germline CDR1 DFQATT, CDR2 SNEGSKA (reference sequence). V shed 3 bases and J shed 3 bases, with 18 bases lying between them. CDR3 length equals 15 residues. For the CDR3, the DNA is TGCAGTGCTAGCCATCCGGCGGAGGGTTACTACGAGCAGTACTTC. Its translation is CSASHPAEGYYEQYF.

The V and J genes are TRBV18 and TRBJ2-3, with 14 bases identical to TRBD2. Germline values: CDR1 KGHSH, CDR2 LQKENI. The CDR3 loop spans 16 amino acids. Unmatched junction bases numbered 5, after V lost 4 bases and J lost 5 bases. The CDR3 DNA reads as TGTGCCAGCTCACAAGGGACTAGCGGGAGCGGAGATACGCAGTATTTT. It translates to CASSQGTSGSGDTQYF.